The T cell receptor beta chain under discussion was sequenced for a study of T cells in Graves' hyperthyroidism and ophthalmopathy. This clonotype was counted at least ten times. Its antigen remains unidentified. Each person with ophthalmopathy scored at least 3 on the Clinical Activity Score, reached NOSPECS grade 4 or higher, and had been ill under 3 months. Reasons for excluding patients were uncontrolled infection, other autoimmune disease, pregnancy or lactation. This CDR3 spans 13 amino acids. Trimming stripped 3 bases from V and 8 bases from J, with 13 bases between. Germline lookup yields CDR1 MNHEY and CDR2 SMNVEV (reference sequence). Study conclusions and caveats: Blood shared most expanded thyroid clonotypes above 0.001. A model using 13 V-J features told ophthalmopathy apart from stable hyperthyroidism.

Amplification yielded TCR beta CDR3 regions, with RNA transcripts as the source. RT-PCR in the first round (using the HTBI primer set) targeted the TCR CDR3. TCRdb reanalysed the multiplex PCR reads using MiXCR and keeps one entry per CDR3 protein. The table has approximately 610,000 distinct CDR3 sequences, 14% to 15% seen once; the top ten hold around 4%. Material: blood. The rearrangement links TRBV27 to TRBJ1-2, with no clear D. This sequence was found in a woman aged 40 to 50 with Graves' ophthalmopathy. CDR3 nucleotide sequence: TGTGCCAGCAGTTTCTCGGCGGCCGGGGGCTACACCTTC. Translating it yields CASSFSAAGGYTF.